This TCR beta chain derives from a study of metastatic and nonmetastatic thyroid tumors. Study results and limitations: The reported finding was significantly higher TCR beta diversity in malignant thyroid tumors relative to benign nodules, in blood and tumor.

This CDR3 region has 13 residues. Germline CDR1 SGHAT, CDR2 FQDESV (reference sequence). Unmatched junction bases numbered 4, after V lost 5 bases and J lost 7 bases. Note on this clone: Its antigen remains unknown.

Thyroid surgery was preceded by no treatment in any patient. With MiXCR, TCRdb called clones anew from the PCR reads. In the table there are more than 20,000 clones, 13% of which are singletons. Input material: blood. The receptor was derived from a female donor with papillary thyroid cancer or a benign thyroid nodule (not recorded which). Some clones in this sample may be carry-over from other donors' samples. The chain links TRBV11-1 to TRBJ2-3; 9 bases are shared with TRBD1. The CDR3 spells CASSNRGLYTQYF. The CDR3 nucleotides are TGTGCCAGCAGCAACAGGGGGCTGTATACGCAGTATTTT. Supplemented by reference TRBV11-1 and TRBJ2-3, the full variable domain reads EAEVAQSPRYKITEKSQAVAFWCDPISGHATLYWYRQILGQGPELLVQFQDESVVDDSQLPKDRFSAERLKGVDSTLKIQPAELGDSAMYLCASSNRGLYTQYFGPGTRLTVL.